This TCR beta chain was obtained from a study of T cells in Graves' hyperthyroidism and ophthalmopathy. Amplification of TCR beta CDR3 regions used RNA as the template. Carried out on the TCR CDR3, a first-round RT-PCR used the HTBI primer set. TCRdb re-called the multiplex PCR reads through MiXCR, storing one row per CDR3 protein. Here the sample spans 550,000 to 650,000 distinct CDR3 sequences, roughly 14% being singletons. This clonotype came up a few times. Exclusion criteria comprised uncontrolled infection, other autoimmune disease, pregnancy or lactation. PBMCs came from over 8.5 ml fresh peripheral blood. With 5 bases removed from V and 0 bases from J, the gap between germline ends came to 10 bases. This CDR3 is built from 15 residues. Germline V gene lookup returns CDR1 LNHNV and CDR2 YYDKDF (reference sequence).

Specimen: blood. This TCR was sampled from a woman aged 25-40 years with Graves' hyperthyroidism that later progressed to Graves' ophthalmopathy. The rearrangement uses TRBV15 and TRBJ1-4, with D unclear. In DNA form, the CDR3 reads TGTGCCACCAGCTCATTATTTGCAACTAATGAAAAACTGTTTTTT. Translation gives CATSSLFATNEKLFF.